This T cell receptor (beta chain) originates from a study of molecular identifiers for immune sequencing clone quantification. Using its own MiXCR run on the PCR reads, TCRdb lists one record per CDR3 protein. Seen here are 45,000 to 55,000 distinct CDR3 sequences, approximately 34% observed once, and the top ten hold 3.5% to 4.5%. About this clonotype itself: This could be a read error, since a much larger clone is one nucleotide away.

Germline V gene sequence: CDR1 DFQATT, CDR2 SNEGSKA (reference sequence). This CDR3 region has 14 residues. The sequence was obtained from a human donor in good health. Some libraries in this study had Jurkat cell RNA spiked in. Input material: naive CD8+ T cells from blood, with Jurkat cell RNA spiked in. Documented subset: FACS-sorted CD8+CD4-CCR7+CD45RA+ naive T cells. The J gene is TRBJ2-2, the V gene TRBV20-1; TRBD1 matches at 8 bases. The DNA for the CDR3 is TGCAGTGCCGACGGACAGGGAGACACCGGGGAGCTGTATTTT. Translation: CSADGQGDTGELYF.